The source of this T cell receptor (beta chain) is a study of beta chain features in type 1 diabetes. Points from the study as a whole: Moderate yet significant TCRB CDR3 shortening was seen in Type 1 diabetes patients in all four CD4+ subsets. Patients with type 1 diabetes showed fewer VDJ junction insertions and more deletions.

Sorted CD4+ subsets: naive, central memory, regulatory, stem cell-like memory (CD45RO/CCR7/CD25/CD127/CD95/CD27 panel). Expressed TCRB transcripts were sequenced, since all the RNA that had been isolated was reverse transcribed. Sequencing of naive, central memory and regulatory T cell samples gave an average of about 3.7 million reads. Generated by immunoSEQ multiplex PCR, the TCRdb table keeps only in-frame clones and is missing some. This sample carries tens of thousands of clones, approximately 69% of them seen once, and the ten largest clones take 4.2%. Concerning this clone itself: Its antigen is undetermined.

CDR3 length equals 15 residues. With 2 bases clipped from V and 5 bases from J, the junction kept 5 bases outside the gene matches. The germline V gene has CDR1 SGHRS and CDR2 YFSETQ. The sequence came from a man younger than 35 with type 1 diabetes. The V call is TRBV5-1, the J call TRBJ2-1; 9 bases match TRBD2. The sequenced sample consisted of Tregs from blood. The CDR3 DNA reads as TGCGCCAGCAGCTTCGGAGCGGGAGGCCACAATGAGCAGTTCTTC. Its protein product is CASSFGAGGHNEQFF.